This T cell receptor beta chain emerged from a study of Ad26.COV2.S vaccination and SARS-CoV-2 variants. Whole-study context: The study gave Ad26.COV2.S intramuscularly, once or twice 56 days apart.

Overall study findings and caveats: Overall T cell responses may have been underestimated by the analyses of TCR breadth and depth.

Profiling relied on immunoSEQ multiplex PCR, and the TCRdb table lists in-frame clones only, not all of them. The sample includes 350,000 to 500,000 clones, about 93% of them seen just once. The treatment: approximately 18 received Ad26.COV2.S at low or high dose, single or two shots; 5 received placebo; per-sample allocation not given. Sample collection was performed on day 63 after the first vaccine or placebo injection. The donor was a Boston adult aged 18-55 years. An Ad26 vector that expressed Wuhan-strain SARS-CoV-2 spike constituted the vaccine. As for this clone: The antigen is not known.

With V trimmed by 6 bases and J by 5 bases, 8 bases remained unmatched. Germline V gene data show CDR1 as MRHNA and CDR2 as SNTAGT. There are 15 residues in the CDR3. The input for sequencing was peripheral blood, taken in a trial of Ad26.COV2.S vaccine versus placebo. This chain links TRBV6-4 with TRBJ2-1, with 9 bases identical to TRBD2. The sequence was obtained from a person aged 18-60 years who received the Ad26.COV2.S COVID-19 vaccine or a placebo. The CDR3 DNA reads TGTGCCAGCAGCCGGGCTAGCGGGACCCACAATGAGCAGTTCTTC. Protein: CASSRASGTHNEQFF.